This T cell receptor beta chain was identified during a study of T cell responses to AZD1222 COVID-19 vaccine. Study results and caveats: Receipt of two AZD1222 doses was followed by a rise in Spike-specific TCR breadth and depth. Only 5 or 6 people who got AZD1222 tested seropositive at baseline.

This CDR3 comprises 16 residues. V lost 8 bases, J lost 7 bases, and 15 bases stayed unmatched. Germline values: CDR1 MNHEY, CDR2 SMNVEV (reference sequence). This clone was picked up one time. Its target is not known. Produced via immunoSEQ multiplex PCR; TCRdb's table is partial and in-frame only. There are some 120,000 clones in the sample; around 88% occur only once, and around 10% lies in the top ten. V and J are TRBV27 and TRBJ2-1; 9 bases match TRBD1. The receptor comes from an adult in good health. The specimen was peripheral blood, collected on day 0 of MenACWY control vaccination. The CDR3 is CASRFITGGKKNEQFF. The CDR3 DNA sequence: TGTGCCAGCCGCTTTATAACAGGGGGCAAGAAGAATGAGCAGTTCTTC.